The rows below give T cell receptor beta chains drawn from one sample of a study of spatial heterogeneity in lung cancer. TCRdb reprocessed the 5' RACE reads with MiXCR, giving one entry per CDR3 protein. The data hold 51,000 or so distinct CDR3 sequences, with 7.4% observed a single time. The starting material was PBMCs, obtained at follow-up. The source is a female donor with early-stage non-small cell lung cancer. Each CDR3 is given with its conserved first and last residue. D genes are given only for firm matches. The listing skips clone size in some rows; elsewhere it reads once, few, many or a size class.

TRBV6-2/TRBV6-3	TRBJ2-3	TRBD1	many	TGTGCCAGCAGTCAACAGGGGTATACGCAGTATTTT	CASSQQGYTQYF
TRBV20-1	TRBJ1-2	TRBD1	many	TGCAGTGCCGGGACAGGGAGCCTCAACTATGGCTACACCTTC	CSAGTGSLNYGYTF
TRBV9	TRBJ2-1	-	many	TGTGCCAGCAGCGTAGACCACAGTCCATACAATGAGCAGTTCTTC	CASSVDHSPYNEQFF
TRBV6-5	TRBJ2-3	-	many	TGTGCCAGCAGTTACTCGAAGGTGGGGGTATTTTCGGATACGCAGTATTTT	CASSYSKVGVFSDTQYF
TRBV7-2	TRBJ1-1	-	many	TGTGCCAGCAGCTTAGCGCCCCAGTTTGGAAGAGCTTTCTTT	CASSLAPQFGRAFF
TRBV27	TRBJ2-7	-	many	TGTGCCAGCAGTGTCAATTACGGGTATGGGCAGTACTTC	CASSVNYGYGQYF
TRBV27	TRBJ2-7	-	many	TGTGCCAGCAGTTTTTCGTCGGCGGGTTACGAGCAGTACTTC	CASSFSSAGYEQYF
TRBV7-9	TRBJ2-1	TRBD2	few	TGTGCCAGCAGCTTGGCGGCGGGGGCCTACAATGAGCAGTTCTTC	CASSLAAGAYNEQFF
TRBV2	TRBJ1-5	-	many	TGTGCCAGCAGTCCCGAGGGGACTCTAAATCAGCCCCAGCATTTT	CASSPEGTLNQPQHF
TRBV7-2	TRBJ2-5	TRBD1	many	TGTGCCAGCAGCCTCCCCGACAGGGGCAAGATGGCCCAGTACTTC	CASSLPDRGKMAQYF
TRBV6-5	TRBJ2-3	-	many	TGTGCCAGCAGGGTTCGTGGGGGCTCGGGAACAGATACGCAGTATTTT	CASRVRGGSGTDTQYF
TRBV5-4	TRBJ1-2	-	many	TGTGCCAGCAGCTTGTGGGAGTTGGGCTACACCTTC	CASSLWELGYTF
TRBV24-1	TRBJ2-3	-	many	TGTGCCACCAGTCCATATACCGGGGCCCCAGATACGCAGTATTTT	CATSPYTGAPDTQYF
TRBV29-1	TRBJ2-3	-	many	TGCAGCGTTCCCCCTCGAGTCCTTGGCCAGATGACAGATACGCAGTATTTT	CSVPPRVLGQMTDTQYF
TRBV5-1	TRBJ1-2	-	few	TGCGCCAGCAGCCCGGACATTTATGGCTACACCTTC	CASSPDIYGYTF
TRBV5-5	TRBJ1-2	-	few	TGTGCCAGCACCTCAACATGGAACGGCTATGGCTACACCTTC	CASTSTWNGYGYTF
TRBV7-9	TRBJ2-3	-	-	TGTGCCAGCAGCTCTAGCACAGATACGCAGTATTTT	CASSSSTDTQYF
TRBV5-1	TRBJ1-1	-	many	TGCGCCAGCAGCTTGAACAGCGGGAACACTGAAGCTTTCTTT	CASSLNSGNTEAFF
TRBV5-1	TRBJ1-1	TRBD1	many	TGCGCCAGCAGCAACCGGGACAGGGGCAACACTGAAGCTTTCTTT	CASSNRDRGNTEAFF
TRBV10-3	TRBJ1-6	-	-	TGTGCCATCAATGAGAGCTCCTATAATTCACCCCTCCACTTT	CAINESSYNSPLHF
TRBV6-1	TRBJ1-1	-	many	TGTGCCAGCAGTGTACGGGCAGAGAACACTGAAGCTTTCTTT	CASSVRAENTEAFF
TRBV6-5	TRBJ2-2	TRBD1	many	TGTGCCAGCTTTCCGGCCGGGACAGGGGTCGCCGGGGAGCTGTTTTTT	CASFPAGTGVAGELFF
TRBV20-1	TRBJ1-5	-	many	TGCAGTGCTAGCTTGGGGATTAATCAGCCCCAGCATTTT	CSASLGINQPQHF
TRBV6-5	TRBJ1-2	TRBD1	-	TGTGCCAGCAGTCGGGGGCACAGGGGGCGCGACTATGGCTACACCTTC	CASSRGHRGRDYGYTF
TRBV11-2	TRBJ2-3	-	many	TGTGCCAGCAGCTCACCAGGGGCTGAAACAGATACGCAGTATTTT	CASSSPGAETDTQYF
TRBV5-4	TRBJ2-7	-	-	TGTGCCAGCAGCCAACAGGGAAGGGAGCAGTACTTC	CASSQQGREQYF
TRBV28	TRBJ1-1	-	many	TGTGCCAGCAGTCCCGATAGGATCAGCGGCACTGAAGCTTTCTTT	CASSPDRISGTEAFF
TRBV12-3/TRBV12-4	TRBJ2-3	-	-	TGTGCCAGCAGTTATACGGCCACTAGCACAGATACGCAGTATTTT	CASSYTATSTDTQYF
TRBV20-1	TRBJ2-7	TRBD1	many	TGCAGTGCTCCGGACAGGACCTACGAGCAGTACTTC	CSAPDRTYEQYF
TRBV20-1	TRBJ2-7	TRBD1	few	TGCAGTGCTAGCGGGGTCGGGACAGGGTTGTACGAGCAGTACTTC	CSASGVGTGLYEQYF
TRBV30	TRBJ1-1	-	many	TGTGCCTGGAGTCCGAACGGGACACCTAACACTGAAGCTTTCTTT	CAWSPNGTPNTEAFF
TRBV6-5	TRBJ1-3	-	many	TGTGCCAGCAGGAGGGCAGGGGTTTCTGGAAACACCATATATTTT	CASRRAGVSGNTIYF
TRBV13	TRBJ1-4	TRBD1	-	TGTGCCAGCAGCCCCCGACAGGGTCGTGCAACTAATGAAAAACTGTTTTTT	CASSPRQGRATNEKLFF
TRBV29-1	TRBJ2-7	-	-	TGCAGCGTTGATGTGGGAATCGACGAGCAGTACTTC	CSVDVGIDEQYF
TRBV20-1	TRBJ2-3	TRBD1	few	TGCAGTGCTAGGACAGGGTCATCCCATAGCACAGATACGCAGTATTTT	CSARTGSSHSTDTQYF
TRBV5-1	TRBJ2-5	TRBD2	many	TGCGCCAGCAGCTTGGCCCGCGGTAGCGGGGGACAAGAGACCCAGTACTTC	CASSLARGSGGQETQYF
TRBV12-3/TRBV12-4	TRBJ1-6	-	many	-	CASSFQVSEPLHF
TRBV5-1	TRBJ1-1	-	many	TGCGCCAGCAGCTTGGTGCCAGACATGAACACTGAAGCTTTCTTT	CASSLVPDMNTEAFF
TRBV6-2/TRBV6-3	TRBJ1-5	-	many	TGTGCCAGCAGTTACATGGCAGAAGCCCAGCATTTT	CASSYMAEAQHF
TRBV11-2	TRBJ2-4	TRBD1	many	TGTGCCAGCAGCAAGGACAGGGCGGACAAAAACATTCAGTACTTC	CASSKDRADKNIQYF
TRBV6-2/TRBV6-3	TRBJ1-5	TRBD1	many	TGTGCCAGCAGTTTGCTCCTGGACAGGGAAAGCAATCAGCCCCAGCATTTT	CASSLLLDRESNQPQHF
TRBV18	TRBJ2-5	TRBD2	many	TGTGCCAGCTCGGCCGGGACTAGCGGGGAAGAGACCCAGTACTTC	CASSAGTSGEETQYF
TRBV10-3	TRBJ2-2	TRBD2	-	TGTGCCATCAGTGAGGCTAGCGGGTTCGGGGAGCTGTTTTTT	CAISEASGFGELFF
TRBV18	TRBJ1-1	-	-	TGTGCCAGCTCGACGGTAGGAACACCGAACACTGAAGCTTTCTTT	CASSTVGTPNTEAFF
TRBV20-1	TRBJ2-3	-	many	TGCAGTGCTAGCAACAGGATCACAGATACGCAGTATTTT	CSASNRITDTQYF
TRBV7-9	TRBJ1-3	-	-	TGTGCCAGCAGCTTAGAGGGGCATGGAAACACCATATATTTT	CASSLEGHGNTIYF
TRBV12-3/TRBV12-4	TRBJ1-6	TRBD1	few	TGTGCCAGCAGTCCACAGGGGGGATTTTCACCCCTCCACTTT	CASSPQGGFSPLHF
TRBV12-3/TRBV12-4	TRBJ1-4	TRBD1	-	TGTGCCAGCAGTCCCACGACAGGGGATGGAGAAAAACTGTTTTTT	CASSPTTGDGEKLFF
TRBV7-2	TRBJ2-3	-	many	TGTGCCAGCAGCTTACTGGGTACGGGAGATACGCAGTATTTT	CASSLLGTGDTQYF
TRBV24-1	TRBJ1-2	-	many	TGTGCCACCATTCCCCCGACCAACGACTATGGCTACACCTTC	CATIPPTNDYGYTF
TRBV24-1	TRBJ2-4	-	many	TGTGCCACCAAGCAAACAGGGCAAAACATTCAGTACTTC	CATKQTGQNIQYF
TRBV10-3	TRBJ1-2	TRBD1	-	TGTGCCATCAGTGAGTCGACTCAGGGGGCGAAAGGCTACACCTTC	CAISESTQGAKGYTF